These 29 T cell receptor beta chains came from one sample sequenced in a study of CD8 T cells in ankylosing spondylitis. TCRdb reprocessed the 5' RACE reads via MiXCR and lists one record per CDR3 protein. The sample contains tens of thousands of distinct CDR3 sequences, 7.9% of which appear only once. Sequencing input: blood. These receptors originate from a male donor with ankylosing spondylitis or in good health (not recorded which).

The rearrangement links TRBV5-1 to TRBJ2-1, with no clear D. The CDR3 runs to 11 residues. V was trimmed by 0 bases and J by 10 bases, leaving 5 bases between them. CDR1 is SGHRS and CDR2 is YFSETQ in the germline V gene. As DNA, the CDR3 is TGCGCCAGCAGCTTGGGCCTAGAGCAGTTCTTC. Its protein product is CASSLGLEQFF.

This clonotype occurred a few times. CDR3 region: CAISDLVGKAGELFF. Written as DNA, the CDR3 is TGTGCCATCAGTGATCTCGTTGGGAAGGCCGGGGAGCTGTTTTTT. The chain recombines TRBV10-3 with TRBJ2-2; D gene unclear. Germline-derived CDR1 and CDR2 are ENHRY and SYGVKD. The CDR3 totals 15 residues. V was trimmed by 3 bases and J by 6 bases, leaving 14 bases between them.

This clonotype occurred many times. The chain recombines TRBV29-1 with TRBJ2-7; 7 bases fit TRBD1. The V and J ends lost 4 bases and 4 bases, in that order; junction bases with no gene match: 4. The CDR3 runs 12 residues. The germline CDR1 and CDR2 sequences are SQVTM and ANQGSEA. CDR3: CSVGGTAYEQYF. CDR3 bases: TGCAGCGTTGGTGGGACAGCTTACGAGCAGTACTTC.

CDR3: CASSRDVHNEKLFF. CDR3 coding DNA: TGCGCCAGCAGCCGGGACGTTCATAATGAAAAACTGTTTTTT. V gene TRBV5-1 combines with J gene TRBJ1-4; tentative D call: TRBD1 (5 bases). V lost 4 bases to trimming and J lost 4 bases, with 11 bases between them. CDR3 length equals 14 residues. From germline, CDR1 is SGHRS and CDR2 YFSETQ.

This clonotype was counted a few times. The V and J genes are TRBV5-1 and TRBJ2-5; no clear D. There are 13 residues in the CDR3. V lost 0 bases and J 3 bases, leaving 6 bases between the germline ends. Germline CDR1 is SGHRS and CDR2 is YFSETQ. The chain's CDR3 is CASSLEPKETQYF. For the CDR3, the DNA is TGCGCCAGCAGCTTGGAGCCCAAAGAGACCCAGTACTTC.

The chain employs TRBV10-3 and TRBJ2-5; D gene uncertain. The CDR3 is made up of 13 amino acids. The germline CDR1 and CDR2 sequences are ENHRY and SYGVKD. Trimming removed 6 bases at V and 5 bases at J, with 13 bases between. In nucleotides, the CDR3 is TGTGCCATCAGCCCCGGCCTGTGGGAGACCCAGTACTTC. Translated, it gives CAISPGLWETQYF.

A few counts support this clonotype. The chain carries TRBV4-3 and TRBJ2-7, with D possibly TRBD1 on 7 matching bases. Germline-derived CDR1 and CDR2 are LGHNA and YSLEER. Deletions cut 5 bases from V and 4 bases from J, with 15 bases between. CDR3 length: 14 amino acids. CDR3: CASSTAQGGYEQYF. CDR3 DNA: TGCGCCAGCAGCACAGCCCAGGGGGGATACGAGCAGTACTTC.

This clonotype appeared a few times. The V gene is TRBV7-6, the J gene TRBJ2-2, with D perhaps matching TRBD1 (5 bases). Germline V gene sequence: CDR1 SGHVS, CDR2 FNYEAQ. Trimming took off 5 bases at V and 1 base at J, with 17 bases between the two ends. CDR3 length equals 17 residues. The CDR3 here is CASSRTDPRVNTGELFF. The CDR3 coding sequence is TGTGCCAGCAGCCGAACGGACCCCAGGGTGAACACCGGGGAGCTGTTTTTT.

This clonotype was seen a handful of times. The chain uses TRBV5-1 and TRBJ2-5; D is unclear. This CDR3 region has 14 residues. CDR1 SGHRS and CDR2 YFSETQ come from the germline V gene. V was pared by 0 bases and J by 2 bases, with 8 bases between. DNA of the CDR3: TGCGCCAGCAGCTTGGGGCCGGAACAAGAGACCCAGTACTTC. Amino acid sequence: CASSLGPEQETQYF.

This clonotype has more than one count but fewer than ten. V and J are TRBV28 and TRBJ2-2, with TRBD2 identical over 10 bases. V lost 4 bases, J lost 3 bases, and 5 bases stayed unmatched. This CDR3 region has 16 residues. Germline V gene sequence: CDR1 MDHEN, CDR2 SYDVKM. CDR3 in DNA: TGTGCCAGCAGTTGGGGTAGCGGGGGGTACACCGGGGAGCTGTTTTTT. This gives the protein CASSWGSGGYTGELFF.

This rearrangement joins TRBV4-3 to TRBJ2-3; 8 bases fit TRBD1. The CDR3 is 15 residues long. CDR1 and CDR2 (germline): LGHNA, YSLEER. After removal of 4 bases from V and 2 bases from J, the junction contained 5 bases not matched to a gene. The CDR3 nucleotides are TGCGCCAGCAGCCTCCAGGGGGCAAACACAGATACGCAGTATTTT. It codes for CASSLQGANTDTQYF.

This clonotype was picked up a small number of times. The chain employs TRBV29-1 and TRBJ2-1; D is possibly TRBD2 (6 bases). The CDR3 runs 15 residues. Deletions cut 6 bases from V and 5 bases from J, with 20 bases between. CDR1 is SQVTM, CDR2 ANQGSEA, per germline. The chain's CDR3 is CSVPRGAGGNNEQFF. CDR3 nucleotides: TGCAGCGTCCCCAGAGGGGCAGGAGGGAACAATGAGCAGTTCTTC.

The J gene is TRBJ1-4, the V gene TRBV10-3, with 11 bases identical to TRBD1. The V and J ends lost 3 bases and 8 bases, in that order; junction bases with no gene match: 5. CDR3 length: 15 amino acids. Germline lookup yields CDR1 ENHRY and CDR2 SYGVKD. This CDR3 is CAISDPGTGGEKLFF. The CDR3 region has the DNA TGTGCCATCAGTGACCCCGGGACAGGGGGAGAAAAACTGTTTTTT.

By its share, this clonotype is medium-sized (0.01 to 0.1%). The rearrangement links TRBV29-1 to TRBJ2-2; no reliable D call. The germline CDR1 and CDR2 sequences are SQVTM and ANQGSEA. CDR3 length: 12 amino acids. The CDR3 region is CTAALNTGELFF. The CDR3 DNA sequence: TGCACGGCGGCACTGAACACCGGGGAGCTGTTTTTT.

This clonotype was observed at least ten times. This sequence joins TRBV4-2 and TRBJ1-1; D not resolved. CDR3 length equals 16 residues. The V end lost 1 base, the J end lost 3 bases, and 15 bases lay between the germline ends. Per germline, CDR1 LGHNA and CDR2 YNFKEQ. The CDR3: CASSQVFGSLDTEAFF. DNA for the CDR3: TGTGCCAGCAGCCAAGTATTCGGGAGTTTGGACACTGAAGCTTTCTTT.

The V call is TRBV7-9, the J call TRBJ2-4; D uncertain. The V gene's germline CDR1 is SEHNR and CDR2 FQNEAQ (reference sequence). This CDR3 is 13 amino acids long. With 1 base removed from V and 9 bases from J, the gap between germline ends came to 10 bases. CDR3 region: CASSLDGSLIQYF. CDR3 nucleotides: TGTGCCAGCAGCTTAGATGGCTCACTCATTCAGTACTTC.

The J gene is TRBJ2-1, the V gene TRBV12-3 or TRBV12-4; no clear D gene. The CDR3 consists of 15 residues. V lost 6 bases and J 0 bases, leaving 12 bases between the germline ends. CDR3 nucleotides: TGTGCCAGCAGCCCCGGTCCGAGCTCCTACAATGAGCAGTTCTTC. This sequence encodes CASSPGPSSYNEQFF.

This clonotype has more than one count but fewer than ten. This chain links TRBV25-1 with TRBJ2-3, with 10 bases aligning to TRBD2. Germline assignment: CDR1 MGHDK and CDR2 SYGVNS. This CDR3 is 16 amino acids long. V shed 4 bases, J shed 4 bases, and the junction held 8 bases outside the gene matches. CDR3 sequence (DNA): TGTGCCAGCAGTGTGGGAGCGGGGGGGCTATCAGATACGCAGTATTTT. Translation: CASSVGAGGLSDTQYF.

The chain uses TRBV6-2 or TRBV6-3 and TRBJ1-1, with unresolved D. The V gene lost 3 bases and the J gene lost 2 bases, with 10 bases spanning the gap. In germline, CDR1 is MNHEY, CDR2 SVGEGT. The CDR3 extends over 14 amino acids. The CDR3 region has the DNA TGTGCCAGCAGTTATCATGACTTCAACACTGAAGCTTTCTTT. This gives the protein CASSYHDFNTEAFF.

J is TRBJ1-5 and V is TRBV6-2 or TRBV6-3; 7 bases match TRBD1. The CDR3 totals 15 residues. Losses at the gene ends were 6 bases for V and 5 bases for J; bases not matched to a gene: 10. Germline assignment: CDR1 MNHEY and CDR2 SVGEGT. This chain's CDR3 is CASSPLRGLDQPQHF. The CDR3 DNA is TGTGCCAGCAGCCCCCTCAGGGGGTTGGATCAGCCCCAGCATTTT.

This clonotype has a count of ten or more. The rearrangement joins TRBV27 to TRBJ1-5, with D unresolved. Germline values: CDR1 MNHEY, CDR2 SMNVEV (reference sequence). The CDR3 is 13 residues long. Trimming pared 5 bases from V and 6 bases from J, leaving 11 bases between. The CDR3: CASSQGFPQPQHF. The CDR3, as DNA: TGTGCCAGCAGTCAAGGATTTCCTCAGCCCCAGCATTTT.

The chain couples TRBV20-1 to TRBJ2-4, with D perhaps matching TRBD1 (6 bases). The CDR3 loop spans 13 amino acids. Germline loops: CDR1 DFQATT, CDR2 SNEGSKA (reference sequence). V was cut by 6 bases and J by 4 bases, with 13 bases left in between. The CDR3: CSADRDTKNIQYF. DNA of the CDR3: TGCAGTGCAGACCGGGACACAAAAAACATTCAGTACTTC.

This clonotype appeared a few times. The V gene is TRBV5-1, the J gene TRBJ2-1, with D possibly being TRBD1 or TRBD2 (6 bases each). There are 14 residues in the CDR3. The V end was cut by 6 bases, the J end by 5 bases, with 15 bases between. CDR1 and CDR2 (germline): SGHRS, YFSETQ. This CDR3 reads CASNGGRGDNEQFF. In nucleotides, the CDR3 is TGCGCCAGCAACGGGGGCAGGGGAGACAATGAGCAGTTCTTC.

This clonotype was observed a few times. V is TRBV24-1 and J is TRBJ2-3; weak D call: TRBD1 (6 bases). The ends were cut back, 5 bases at V and 5 bases at J, with 16 bases in the middle. The CDR3 consists of 15 residues. CDR1 is KGHDR and CDR2 is SFDVKD in the germline V gene. The CDR3 DNA is TGTGCCACCAGTGGATCAACAGGGTCCGGAGATACGCAGTATTTT. The encoded protein is CATSGSTGSGDTQYF.

The V and J genes are TRBV12-3 or TRBV12-4 and TRBJ2-5; D ambiguous. The CDR3 length is 13 residues. Trimming shortened V by 2 bases and J by 4 bases, and 8 bases separated the two germline ends. The CDR3 loop is CASSLNRLETQYF. DNA of the CDR3: TGTGCCAGCAGTTTAAACAGATTAGAGACCCAGTACTTC.

This clonotype showed up many times. CDR3 sequence: CASSESAPWGKLFF. The CDR3, as DNA: TGTGCCAGCAGTGAGTCAGCCCCCTGGGGAAAACTGTTTTTT. The chain employs TRBV25-1 and TRBJ1-4, with D uncertain. The V and J ends lost 3 bases and 10 bases respectively, with 15 bases between them. This CDR3 spans 14 amino acids. Germline V gives CDR1 MGHDK, CDR2 SYGVNS.

A few counts support this clonotype. The V call is TRBV7-2, the J call TRBJ2-3, with no clear D. This CDR3 is built from 14 residues. Trimming cost V 5 bases and J 8 bases, with 17 bases left between them. The V gene's germline CDR1 is SGHTA and CDR2 FQGNSA. Here the CDR3 DNA reads TGTGCCAGCAGCCCTCAGAGCGAAGCATCTACGCAGTATTTT. It encodes CASSPQSEASTQYF.

J is TRBJ1-1 and V is TRBV10-3, with 7 positions matching TRBD1. CDR3 length: 13 residues. Germline CDR1 reads ENHRY; CDR2 reads SYGVKD. With V trimmed by 10 bases and J by 1 base, 6 bases remained unmatched. The CDR3 loop is CAKRQGPNTEAFF. The CDR3 bases are TGTGCCAAACGACAGGGCCCGAACACTGAAGCTTTCTTT.

The chain is built from TRBV2 and TRBJ1-1, with 8 bases lining up with TRBD1. Germline-derived CDR1 and CDR2 are SNHLY and FYNNEI. The CDR3 contains 14 residues. J gave up 1 base and V 7 bases, and 5 bases lay outside the gene matches. The CDR3 DNA follows: TGTGCCAGCAAAGGGACAGGACAGAACACTGAAGCTTTCTTT. It yields the protein CASKGTGQNTEAFF.